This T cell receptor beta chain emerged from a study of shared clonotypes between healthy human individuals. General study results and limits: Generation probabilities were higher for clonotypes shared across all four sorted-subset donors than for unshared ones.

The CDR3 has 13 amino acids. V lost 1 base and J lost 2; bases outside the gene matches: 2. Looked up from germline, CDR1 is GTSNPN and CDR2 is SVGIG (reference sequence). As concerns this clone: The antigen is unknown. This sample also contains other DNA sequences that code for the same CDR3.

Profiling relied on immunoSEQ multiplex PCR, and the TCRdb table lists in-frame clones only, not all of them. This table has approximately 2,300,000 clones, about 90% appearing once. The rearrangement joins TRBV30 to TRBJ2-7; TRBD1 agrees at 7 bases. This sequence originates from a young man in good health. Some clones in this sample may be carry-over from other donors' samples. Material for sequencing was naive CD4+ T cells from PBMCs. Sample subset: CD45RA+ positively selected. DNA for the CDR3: TGTGCCTGGAGTGCGGACAGGACCTACGAGCAGTACTTC. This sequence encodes CAWSADRTYEQYF. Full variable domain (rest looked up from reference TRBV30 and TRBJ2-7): SQTIHQWPATLVQPVGSPLSLECTVEGTSNPNLYWYRQAAGRGLQLLFYSVGIGQISSEVPQNLSASRPQDRQFILSSKKLLLSDSGFYLCAWSADRTYEQYFGPGTRLTVT.